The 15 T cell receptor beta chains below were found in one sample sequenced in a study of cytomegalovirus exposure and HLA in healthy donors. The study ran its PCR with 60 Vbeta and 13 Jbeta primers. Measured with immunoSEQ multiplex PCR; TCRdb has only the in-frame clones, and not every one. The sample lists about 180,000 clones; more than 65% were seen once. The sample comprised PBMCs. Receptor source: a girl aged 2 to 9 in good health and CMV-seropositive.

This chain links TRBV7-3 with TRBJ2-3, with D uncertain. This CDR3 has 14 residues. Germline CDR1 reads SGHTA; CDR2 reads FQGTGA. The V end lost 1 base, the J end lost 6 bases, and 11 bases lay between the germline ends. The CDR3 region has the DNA TGTGCCAGCAGCTTAAGGTCCGGGTCGGATACGCAGTATTTT. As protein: CASSLRSGSDTQYF. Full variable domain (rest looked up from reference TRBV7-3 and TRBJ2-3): GAGVSQTPSNKVTEKGKYVELRCDPISGHTALYWYRQSLGQGPEFLIYFQGTGAADDSGLPNDRFFAVRPEGSVSTLKIQRTERGDSAVYLCASSLRSGSDTQYFGPGTRLTVL.

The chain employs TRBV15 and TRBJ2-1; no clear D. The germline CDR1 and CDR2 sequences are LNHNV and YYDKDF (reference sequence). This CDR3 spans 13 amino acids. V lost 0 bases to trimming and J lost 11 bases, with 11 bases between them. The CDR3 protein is CATSRDVLVKQFF. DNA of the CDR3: TGTGCCACCAGCAGAGACGTATTAGTGAAGCAGTTCTTC. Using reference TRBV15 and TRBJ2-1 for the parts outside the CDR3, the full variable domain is DAMVIQNPRYQVTQFGKPVTLSCSQTLNHNVMYWYQQKSSQAPKLLFHYYDKDFNNEADTPDNFQSRRPNTSFCFLDIRSPGLGDTAMYLCATSRDVLVKQFFGPGTRLTVL.

The CDR3 here is CAISEGQVPNYGYTF. In DNA, the CDR3 is TGTGCCATCAGTGAGGGGCAGGTGCCTAACTATGGCTACACCTTC. The chain uses TRBV10-3 and TRBJ1-2, with no clear D. V lost 2 bases to trimming and J lost 0 bases, with 10 bases between them. CDR1 is ENHRY and CDR2 is SYGVKD in the germline V gene. The CDR3 length is 15 residues.

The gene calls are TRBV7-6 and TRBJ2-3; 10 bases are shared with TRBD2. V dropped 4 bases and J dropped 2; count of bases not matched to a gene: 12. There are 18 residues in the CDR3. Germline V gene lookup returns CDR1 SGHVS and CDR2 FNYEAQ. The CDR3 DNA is TGTGCCAGCAGCTCCTCTGGGACTAGCGCTTCCTTCACAGATACGCAGTATTTT. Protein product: CASSSSGTSASFTDTQYF.

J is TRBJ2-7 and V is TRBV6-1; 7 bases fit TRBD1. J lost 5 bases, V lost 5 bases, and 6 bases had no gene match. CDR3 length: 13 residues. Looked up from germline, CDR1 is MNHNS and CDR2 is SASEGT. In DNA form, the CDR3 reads TGTGCCAGCAGTCCGAGACAGGGCCACGAGCAGTACTTC. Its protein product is CASSPRQGHEQYF.

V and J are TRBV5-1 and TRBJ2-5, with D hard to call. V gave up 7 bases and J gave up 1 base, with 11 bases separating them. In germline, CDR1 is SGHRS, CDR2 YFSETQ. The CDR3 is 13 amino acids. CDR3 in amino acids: CASQTTSQETQYF. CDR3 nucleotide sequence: TGCGCCAGCCAGACGACTTCCCAAGAGACCCAGTACTTC.

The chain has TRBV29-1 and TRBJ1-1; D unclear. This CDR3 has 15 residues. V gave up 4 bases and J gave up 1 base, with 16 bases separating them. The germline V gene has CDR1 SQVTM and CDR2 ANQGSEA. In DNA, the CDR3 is TGCAGCGTTGTGTACTACCGTCTCTCGAACACTGAAGCTTTCTTT. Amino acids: CSVVYYRLSNTEAFF.

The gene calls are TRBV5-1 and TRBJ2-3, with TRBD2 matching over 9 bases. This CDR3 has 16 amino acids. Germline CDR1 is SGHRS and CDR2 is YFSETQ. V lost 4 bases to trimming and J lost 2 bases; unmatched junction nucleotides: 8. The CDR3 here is CASSLTLAGHTDTQYF. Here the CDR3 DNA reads TGCGCCAGCAGCCTTACACTAGCGGGCCACACAGATACGCAGTATTTT.

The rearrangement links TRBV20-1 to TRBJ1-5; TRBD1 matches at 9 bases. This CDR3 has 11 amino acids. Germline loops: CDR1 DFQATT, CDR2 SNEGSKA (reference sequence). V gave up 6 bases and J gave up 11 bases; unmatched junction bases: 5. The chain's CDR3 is CSANDRGAQHF. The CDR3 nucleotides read TGCAGTGCAAATGACAGGGGGGCCCAGCATTTT.

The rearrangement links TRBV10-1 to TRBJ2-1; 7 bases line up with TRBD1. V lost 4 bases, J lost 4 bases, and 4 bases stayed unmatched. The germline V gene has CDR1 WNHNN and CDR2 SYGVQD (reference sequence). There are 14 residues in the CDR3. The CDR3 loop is CASSGGTDYNEQFF. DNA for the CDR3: TGCGCCAGCAGTGGAGGGACAGATTACAATGAGCAGTTCTTC.

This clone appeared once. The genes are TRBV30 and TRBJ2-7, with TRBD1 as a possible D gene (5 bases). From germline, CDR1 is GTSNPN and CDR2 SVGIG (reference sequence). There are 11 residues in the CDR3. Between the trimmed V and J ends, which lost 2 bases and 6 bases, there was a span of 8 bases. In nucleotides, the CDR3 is TGTGCCTGGAGTCCAGGGTGCGAGCAGTACTTC. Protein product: CAWSPGCEQYF.

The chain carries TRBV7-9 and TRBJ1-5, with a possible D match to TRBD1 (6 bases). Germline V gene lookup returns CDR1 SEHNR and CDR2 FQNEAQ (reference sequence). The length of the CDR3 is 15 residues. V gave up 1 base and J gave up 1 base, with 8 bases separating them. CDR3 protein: CASSLGTGSNQPQHF. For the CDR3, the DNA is TGTGCCAGCAGCTTAGGAACAGGGAGCAATCAGCCCCAGCATTTT.

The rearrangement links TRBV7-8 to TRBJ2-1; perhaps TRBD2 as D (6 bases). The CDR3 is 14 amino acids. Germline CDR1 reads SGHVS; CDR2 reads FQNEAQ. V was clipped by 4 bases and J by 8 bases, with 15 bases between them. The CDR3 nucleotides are TGTGCCAGCAGCTATGGGACTTCTCGGGATGAGCAGTTCTTC. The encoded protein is CASSYGTSRDEQFF.

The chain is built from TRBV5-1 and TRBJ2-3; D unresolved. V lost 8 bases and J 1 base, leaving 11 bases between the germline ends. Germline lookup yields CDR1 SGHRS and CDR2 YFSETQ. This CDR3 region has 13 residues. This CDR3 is CASRPEGTDTQYF. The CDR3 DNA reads TGCGCCAGTCGACCTGAGGGCACAGATACGCAGTATTTT.

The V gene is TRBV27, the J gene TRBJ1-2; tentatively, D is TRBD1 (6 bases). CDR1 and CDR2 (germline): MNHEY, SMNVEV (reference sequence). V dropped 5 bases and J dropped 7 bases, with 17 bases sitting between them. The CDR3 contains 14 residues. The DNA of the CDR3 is TGTGCCAGCAGTGCCCTGCAGGGGAAATGTGGCTACACCTTC. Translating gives CASSALQGKCGYTF.